This T cell receptor beta chain was sequenced for a study of OX40 agonist ivuxolimab in advanced cancers. About the research overall: Head and neck, renal cell, melanoma or hepatocellular carcinoma were the cancers that dose-escalation patients had.

V was pared by 5 bases and J by 4 bases, with 7 bases of the junction left unmatched. The length of the CDR3 is 14 residues. Germline assignment: CDR1 KGHSH and CDR2 LQKENI. Sequencing used immunoSEQ multiplex PCR; TCRdb keeps in-frame clones, though not all of them. In the table there are roughly 20,000 clones, more than 65% of which are singletons. Here the sequenced sample was CD4+ or CD8+ T cells sorted from blood, taken in a trial of the OX40 agonist ivuxolimab. This chain links TRBV18 with TRBJ2-5, with TRBD2 matching 7 bases. The receptor was derived from an adult with an advanced solid tumor such as melanoma, head and neck, liver or kidney cancer. The CDR3 region is CASSRTREGETQYF. CDR3 nucleotide sequence: TGTGCCAGCTCAAGGACAAGGGAGGGAGAGACCCAGTACTTC. The whole variable domain, remainder taken from reference TRBV18 and TRBJ2-5, is NAGVMQNPRHLVRRRGQEARLRCSPMKGHSHVYWYRQLPEEGLKFMVYLQKENIIDESGMPKERFSAEFPKEGPSILRIQQVVRGDSAAYFCASSRTREGETQYFGPGTRLLVL.